This T cell receptor beta chain came from a study of cytomegalovirus exposure and HLA in healthy donors. With respect to this clone: The antigen remains undetermined.

V was trimmed by 7 bases and J by 0 bases, leaving 19 bases between them. Germline V CDR1 and CDR2: SGHTS, YDEGEE. This CDR3 is 16 amino acids long. The PCR ran on 60 Vbeta and 13 Jbeta primers. The data were produced by immunoSEQ multiplex PCR, yet TCRdb's version contains in-frame clones alone and is incomplete. The top ten clones hold roughly 4.5% of a sample with about 95,000 clones, about 75% of them seen once. Study-wide points: The study listed roughly 160 cytomegalovirus-associated TCR beta chains.

The TCR sequence derives from a woman aged 40 to 50 in good health and CMV-seronegative. The gene calls are TRBV5-8 and TRBJ2-5; the D gene is possibly TRBD1 (5 bases). Input material: PBMCs. The CDR3 is CASASRRGIDQETQYF. The DNA of the CDR3 is TGTGCCAGCGCCTCCCGTAGGGGCATTGACCAAGAGACCCAGTACTTC.